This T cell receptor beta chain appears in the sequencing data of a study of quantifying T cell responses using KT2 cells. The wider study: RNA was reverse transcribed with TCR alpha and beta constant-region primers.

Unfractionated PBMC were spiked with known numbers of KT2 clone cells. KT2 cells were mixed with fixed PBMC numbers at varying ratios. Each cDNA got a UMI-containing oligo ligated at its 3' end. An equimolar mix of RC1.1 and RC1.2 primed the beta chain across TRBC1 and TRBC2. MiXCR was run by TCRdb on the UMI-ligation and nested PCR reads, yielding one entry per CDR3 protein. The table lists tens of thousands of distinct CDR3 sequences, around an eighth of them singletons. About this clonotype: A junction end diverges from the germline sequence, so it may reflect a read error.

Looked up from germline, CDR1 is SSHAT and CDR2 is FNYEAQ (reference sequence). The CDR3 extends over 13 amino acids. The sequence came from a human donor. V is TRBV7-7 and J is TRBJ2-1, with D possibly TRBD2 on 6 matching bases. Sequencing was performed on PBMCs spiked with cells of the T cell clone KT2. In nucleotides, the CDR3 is TGTGCTAGCAGCTTTGCCGCGGGAAATGAGCAGTTCTTC. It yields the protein CASSFAAGNEQFF.